Detailed here is one T cell receptor (beta chain). Its antigen is unidentified. This entry is derived from a study of shared clonotypes between healthy human individuals. Study results and caveats: The naive CD4 repertoires of a handful of donors were compared, and approximately 5% of clonotypes were shared. Measured sharing among donors was expected to vary with sequencing depth.

The assay was immunoSEQ multiplex PCR, and TCRdb's table has in-frame clones only and misses some. The table shows roughly 2 million clones, with roughly 95% occurring only once. The CDR3 contains 16 residues. The sample was naive CD4+ T cells sorted from blood. As to subset: CD45RA+ positively selected. The chain joins TRBV21-1 to TRBJ2-4; whether TRBD1, the table's D call, matches the DNA was not checked. TRBV21-1 is labeled a pseudogene. The receptor's source is a man aged 18 to 29 in good health. The CDR3 DNA sequence: TGTGCCAGCAGCAAAGAGTGGACAGGGGGCAGAAACATTCAGTACTTC. Translating it yields CASSKEWTGGRNIQYF.